The 20 T cell receptor beta chains below all came from one sample that was sequenced in a study of blood T cell repertoires in COVID-19. Data came from immunoSEQ multiplex PCR; TCRdb stores just in-frame clones and leaves some out. Here the sample spans 300,000 to 400,000 clones, roughly nine tenths being singletons. The sample consisted of PBMCs or T cells enriched from blood (not recorded which). The receptors derive from a woman younger than 45 who had been exposed to COVID-19.

This clone occurred once. V usage is TRBV5-1 and J usage is TRBJ1-1; possibly TRBD1 for D (6 bases). Deletions cut 2 bases from V and 0 bases from J, with 11 bases between. This CDR3 is built from 15 residues. CDR1 and CDR2 (germline): SGHRS, YFSETQ. CDR3 residues: CASSFFRGMNTEAFF. The CDR3 DNA reads TGCGCCAGCAGCTTTTTTAGGGGGATGAACACTGAAGCTTTCTTT.

V gene TRBV10-3 combines with J gene TRBJ2-5, with 16 bases that match TRBD2. The CDR3 totals 16 residues. V lost 6 bases, J lost 6 bases, and 7 bases stayed unmatched. In germline, CDR1 is ENHRY, CDR2 SYGVKD. CDR3 residues: CAIRAGTSGGAKTQYF. CDR3 DNA sequence: TGTGCCATCAGGGCAGGGACTAGCGGGGGGGCCAAGACCCAGTACTTC.

The genes are TRBV20-1 and TRBJ2-7; TRBD1 matches 9 bases. There are 14 residues in the CDR3. Trimming took 3 bases from V and 10 from J; bases not matched to a gene: 13. Germline-derived CDR1 and CDR2 are DFQATT and SNEGSKA (reference sequence). DNA for the CDR3: TGCAGTGCTAGTCGTTCCGGGACAGGGTTTTACCAGTACTTC. This codes for CSASRSGTGFYQYF.

This clone has only a few counts. V usage is TRBV5-1 and J usage is TRBJ1-1, with 7 bases that match TRBD1. CDR3 length: 14 residues. V shed 4 bases, J shed 5 bases, and the junction held 8 bases outside the gene matches. Germline V gene lookup returns CDR1 SGHRS and CDR2 YFSETQ. CDR3 nucleotides: TGCGCCAGCAGCAAACAGGGGTCGAGGACTGAAGCTTTCTTT. Translating gives CASSKQGSRTEAFF.

The V gene is TRBV5-6, the J gene TRBJ2-3; unclear D gene. The CDR3 contains 15 residues. V shed 3 bases and J shed 0 bases, with 11 bases lying between them. Germline loops: CDR1 SGHDT, CDR2 YYEEEE. The CDR3, as DNA: TGTGCCAGCAGCTCTACTCTGAGGAGCACAGATACGCAGTATTTT. Its protein is CASSSTLRSTDTQYF.

A single count supports this clone. V usage is TRBV11-2 and J usage is TRBJ1-2; 10 bases map to TRBD1. CDR1 SGHAT and CDR2 FQNNGV come from the germline V gene. The V gene end was trimmed by 4 bases and the J gene end by 5 bases; junction bases not matched to a gene: 7. This CDR3 contains 15 residues. The CDR3 bases are TGTGCCAGCAGCTATGAAGACAGGGGGCTTTATGGCTACACCTTC. Translated, it gives CASSYEDRGLYGYTF.

The rearrangement uses TRBV7-2 and TRBJ2-5; D is perhaps TRBD1 (7 bases). This CDR3 is built from 15 residues. The V and J ends lost 1 base and 5 bases respectively, with 14 bases between them. Germline V lookup: CDR1 SGHTA, CDR2 FQGNSA. The CDR3 is CASSLDRGTAETQYF. The CDR3 nucleotides are TGTGCCAGCAGCTTAGATCGCGGGACAGCGGAGACCCAGTACTTC.

V gene TRBV9 combines with J gene TRBJ1-2; unclear D gene. The CDR3 covers 16 residues. CDR1 and CDR2 (germline): SGDLS, YYNGEE. V shed 4 bases and J shed 0 bases, with 16 bases lying between them. CDR3 DNA sequence: TGTGCCAGCAGCAAAGACCGGGCGGGTGCTAACTATGGCTACACCTTC. Translating it yields CASSKDRAGANYGYTF.

The chain combines TRBV20-1 with TRBJ1-2; a weak D match, TRBD1 (5 bases). CDR1 is DFQATT, CDR2 SNEGSKA, per germline (reference sequence). Trimming took 1 base from V and 10 from J, leaving 7 bases between them. The CDR3 contains 10 residues. CDR3 residues: CSARVTDYTF. The CDR3 bases are TGCAGTGCTAGAGTGACAGACTACACCTTC.

V gene TRBV4-3 combines with J gene TRBJ1-4; TRBD1 might be the D (5 bases). Looked up from germline, CDR1 is LGHNA and CDR2 is YSLEER. Between the trimmed V and J ends, which lost 0 bases and 7 bases, there was a span of 12 bases. The CDR3 has 15 residues. The CDR3 region has the DNA TGCGCCAGCAGCCAAGATCGGGGGGTAGGTGAAAAACTGTTTTTT. It is translated as CASSQDRGVGEKLFF.

This clone was detected once. Written as DNA, the CDR3 is TGCGCCAGCAGCCCCTCGCGCGGGTATAATTCACCCCTCCACTTT. It translates to CASSPSRGYNSPLHF. The chain links TRBV5-1 to TRBJ1-6; D gene uncertain. The CDR3 has 15 amino acids. Germline CDR1 is SGHRS and CDR2 is YFSETQ. V was trimmed by 4 bases and J by 4 bases, leaving 12 bases between them.

The count of this clone is one. V gene TRBV6-5 combines with J gene TRBJ1-1; TRBD1 matches 10 bases. Germline trimming cut 6 bases from V and 6 bases from J; bases unmatched to any gene: 4. The CDR3 sequence is 13 residues long. Per the germline V gene, CDR1 is MNHEY and CDR2 is SVGAGI. This CDR3 is CASRRQGAAEAFF. CDR3 in DNA: TGTGCCAGCAGGCGACAGGGGGCGGCTGAAGCTTTCTTT.

V and J are TRBV4-1 and TRBJ1-2; D perhaps matches TRBD1 (6 bases). Trimming stripped 4 bases from V and 6 bases from J, with 21 bases between. Germline loops: CDR1 MGHRA, CDR2 YSYEKL. This CDR3 is 16 amino acids long. CDR3 in DNA: TGCGCCAGCAGCCGCAGCAGGGGCAGGGGTGGCGATGGCTACACCTTC. This sequence encodes CASSRSRGRGGDGYTF.

This clone was picked up one time. The chain links TRBV13 to TRBJ2-3, with 11 bases aligning to TRBD1. The CDR3 covers 13 residues. V shed 9 bases, J shed 3 bases, and the junction held 2 bases outside the gene matches. Germline assignment: CDR1 PRHDT and CDR2 FYEKMQ (reference sequence). CDR3 in amino acids: CASGQGATDTQYF. CDR3 sequence (DNA): TGTGCCAGTGGACAGGGGGCGACAGATACGCAGTATTTT.

This clone was seen just once. The chain combines TRBV19 with TRBJ1-5; D is undetermined. The CDR3 length is 13 residues. Germline-derived CDR1 and CDR2 are LNHDA and SQIVND (reference sequence). V was trimmed by 5 bases and J by 0 bases, leaving 5 bases between them. The CDR3 sequence is CASSFSSNQPQHF. CDR3 coding DNA: TGTGCCAGTAGTTTCAGTAGCAATCAGCCCCAGCATTTT.

The chain uses TRBV5-1 and TRBJ1-5; D remains unclear. Germline V gene sequence: CDR1 SGHRS, CDR2 YFSETQ. The CDR3 spans 14 residues. The V gene lost 1 base and the J gene lost 2 bases, with 7 bases spanning the gap. CDR3 sequence (DNA): TGCGCCAGCAGCTTGTCCAGTGGCAATCAGCCCCAGCATTTT. It is translated as CASSLSSGNQPQHF.

The chain uses TRBV12-3 or TRBV12-4 and TRBJ1-2, with 7 bases matching TRBD1. This CDR3 comprises 12 residues. The trim removed 8 bases at V and 3 bases at J, leaving 3 bases unmatched. In nucleotides, the CDR3 is TGTGCCAGCCAGGGGGAGCACTATGGCTACACCTTC. Its translation: CASQGEHYGYTF.

The CDR3 here is CASSPGTDYNEQFF. The CDR3 DNA follows: TGTGCCAGCAGCCCCGGGACAGACTACAATGAGCAGTTCTTC. This chain links TRBV28 with TRBJ2-1, with 7 bases identical to TRBD1. Germline trimming cut 6 bases from V and 3 bases from J; bases unmatched to any gene: 5. This CDR3 region has 14 residues. Germline CDR1 is MDHEN and CDR2 is SYDVKM.

This chain links TRBV12-3 or TRBV12-4 with TRBJ1-1; D uncertain. This CDR3 comprises 13 residues. Trimming took 7 bases from V and 6 from J, leaving 15 bases between them. The CDR3 region has the DNA TGTGCCAGCACACAAACCGGAGGCGCTGAAGCTTTCTTT. It specifies CASTQTGGAEAFF.

The chain carries TRBV5-8 and TRBJ1-3; no reliable D call. V lost 4 bases, J lost 0 bases, and 8 bases lay in between. The germline V gene encodes CDR1 SGHTS and CDR2 YDEGEE. The CDR3 is 14 amino acids. CDR3 bases: TGTGCCAGCAGCCCTTTTAGCTCTGGAAACACCATATATTTT. Residues: CASSPFSSGNTIYF. The full variable domain, rest sourced from reference TRBV5-8 and TRBJ1-3, is EAGVTQSPTHLIKTRGQQATLRCSPISGHTSVYWYQQALGLGLQFLLWYDEGEERNRGNFPPRFSGRQFPNYSSELNVNALELEDSALYLCASSPFSSGNTIYFGEGSWLTVV.